This T cell receptor beta chain derives from a study of shared clonotypes between healthy human individuals. V was pared by 0 bases and J by 2 bases, with 5 bases between. The CDR3 length is 13 residues. Germline V gene data show CDR1 as SGHNT and CDR2 as YYREEE (reference sequence). Measured with immunoSEQ multiplex PCR; TCRdb has only the in-frame clones, and not every one. This table holds roughly 1,100,000 clones, about 75% found once. In regard to this clone: Different DNA sequences within this sample yield the same CDR3.

This receptor was identified in a man aged 18 to 29 in good health. The rearrangement uses TRBV5-4 and TRBJ2-5; D is uncertain. The sequencing input was memory CD4+ T cells sorted from blood. The subset was: CD45RA-negative fraction. CDR3 nucleotides: TGTGCCAGCAGCTTGGGCCTACAAGAGACCCAGTACTTC. It specifies CASSLGLQETQYF. Variable domain in full (rest from reference TRBV5-4 and TRBJ2-5): ETGVTQSPTHLIKTRGQQVTLRCSSQSGHNTVSWYQQALGQGPQFIFQYYREEENGRGNFPPRFSGLQFPNYSSELNVNALELDDSALYLCASSLGLQETQYFGPGTRLLVL.